Each of the 8 T cell receptor beta chains below was sequenced from the same sample in a study of blood T cell repertoires in COVID-19. TCRdb's copy holds only in-frame clones and misses some; the assay was immunoSEQ multiplex PCR. The table shows under 95,000 clones, with 87% occurring only once. Sequenced material: peripheral blood. These receptors originate from a woman between 50 and 59 years old with acute or convalescent COVID-19.

CDR3 sequence (DNA): TGTGCCAGCAGCGCGGGACTAGCGTCCCAAGAGACCCAGTACTTC. The encoded protein is CASSAGLASQETQYF. This chain uses TRBV9 with TRBJ2-5, with TRBD2 matching 10 bases. The CDR3 totals 15 residues. Germline V gene data show CDR1 as SGDLS and CDR2 as YYNGEE. After removal of 3 bases from V and 1 base from J, the junction contained 3 bases not matched to a gene.

V and J are TRBV6-1 and TRBJ1-1, with TRBD1 matching 11 bases. V lost 2 bases and J lost 5; bases outside the gene matches: 4. The germline CDR1 and CDR2 sequences are MNHNS and SASEGT. This CDR3 is built from 15 residues. CDR3 DNA: TGTGCCAGCAGTGAACCGGACAGGGGGCTTACTGAAGCTTTCTTT. This translates into CASSEPDRGLTEAFF.

V usage is TRBV14 and J usage is TRBJ2-7; D is unclear. The CDR3 length is 12 residues. V was trimmed by 1 base and J by 3 bases, leaving 4 bases between them. Germline loops: CDR1 SGHDN, CDR2 FVKESK. CDR3 sequence reads: CASSQVGYEQYF. The CDR3 DNA reads as TGTGCCAGCAGCCAAGTCGGCTACGAGCAGTACTTC.

V and J are TRBV5-6 and TRBJ2-7; no clear D gene. V gave up 6 bases and J gave up 6 bases, with 13 bases separating them. There are 12 residues in the CDR3. The germline V gene encodes CDR1 SGHDT and CDR2 YYEEEE. The CDR3 loop reads CASTVLNSEQYF. Here the CDR3 DNA reads TGTGCCAGCACCGTTCTTAACTCCGAGCAGTACTTC.

V gene TRBV4-1 combines with J gene TRBJ1-1; D unresolved. Trimming removed 1 base at V and 4 bases at J, with 13 bases between. This CDR3 is 15 amino acids long. The V gene's germline CDR1 is MGHRA and CDR2 YSYEKL. The CDR3 sequence: CASSQGKAGGTEAFF. Here the CDR3 DNA reads TGCGCCAGCAGCCAAGGTAAGGCGGGAGGCACTGAAGCTTTCTTT.

The chain is built from TRBV3-1 (or the pseudogene TRBV3-2) and TRBJ1-2, with TRBD1 matching 8 bases. Trimming removed 1 base from V and 5 bases from J; junction bases left unmatched: 3. The CDR3 totals 14 residues. CDR1 and CDR2 from the germline V gene are LGHDT and YNNKEL (reference sequence). The CDR3 spells CASSQADRGYGYTF. The CDR3 DNA reads as TGTGCCAGCAGCCAAGCTGACAGGGGTTATGGCTACACCTTC.

This clone was counted a single time. This chain uses TRBV18 with TRBJ2-2, with D perhaps matching TRBD1 (6 bases). The germline gives CDR1 KGHSH, CDR2 LQKENI. The ends were cut back, 3 bases at V and 5 bases at J, with 10 bases in the middle. The length of the CDR3 is 14 residues. Here the CDR3 DNA reads TGTGCCAGCTCACCGAGGACAGTTACCGGGGAGCTGTTTTTT. Translated, it gives CASSPRTVTGELFF.

This sequence joins TRBV5-1 and TRBJ1-2, with D hard to call. Germline CDR1 is SGHRS and CDR2 is YFSETQ. This CDR3 is built from 16 residues. V lost 0 bases, J lost 2 bases, and 14 bases lay in between. CDR3 in amino acids: CASSLVPETKNYGYTF. The CDR3 DNA sequence: TGCGCCAGCAGCTTGGTTCCAGAGACAAAGAACTATGGCTACACCTTC.